These 12 T cell receptor beta chains came from one sample sequenced in a study of identical twins (dated by TCRdb to the mid-2010s). Library preparation employed 5' RACE. TCRdb lists the instrument as Illumina HiSeq 2000. Starting from the raw public reads, TCRdb applied fastp trimming at Q25, assembled clones with MiXCR and retained in-frame beta chains. Merged by CDR3 protein, the rows form single entries marked with the most common genes and DNA. Present in this sample are 350,000 to 450,000 distinct CDR3 sequences, less than 20% of which were seen just once. The top ten hold 9% to 15% of the sample. Source material: naive T cells sorted from blood. The meaning of the sample's cell subset or site label: cells isolated with a human naive T-cell isolation kit. The receptors come from a man aged 45 to 65 in good health.

A remark on this clonotype: A much larger clone is a single base away; this may be a read error. The J gene is TRBJ2-3, the V gene TRBV20-1; tentative D call: TRBD1 (5 bases). The better agreement between TRBJ1-5 and the DNA end casts doubt on the J call. Germline V gives CDR1 DFQATT, CDR2 SNEGSKA (reference sequence). This CDR3 is 13 amino acids long. CDR3 coding DNA: TGCAGTGCTATTGCGGGGGGAACAGATACGCAGCATTTT. Protein product: CSAIAGGTDTQHF.

This clonotype appeared many times. This chain links TRBV5-1 with TRBJ2-3; D is undetermined. This CDR3 is built from 16 residues. Germline CDR1 SGHRS, CDR2 YFSETQ. V was shortened by 2 bases and J by 0 bases, with 13 bases between the two germline ends. The CDR3 DNA is TGCGCCAGCAGCTTTTCTGGCAGAGTTAGCACAGATACGCAGTATTTT. Its protein is CASSFSGRVSTDTQYF. Full variable domain (outside the CDR3, taken from reference TRBV5-1 and TRBJ2-3): KAGVTQTPRYLIKTRGQQVTLSCSPISGHRSVSWYQQTPGQGLQFLFEYFSETQRNKGNFPGRFSGRQFSNSRSEMNVSTLELGDSALYLCASSFSGRVSTDTQYFGPGTRLTVL.

The sample holds a few counts of this clonotype. The chain has TRBV20-1 and TRBJ2-1, with 13 bases matching TRBD2. V gave up 3 bases and J gave up 9 bases; unmatched junction bases: 14. The CDR3 is 17 residues long. Germline V lookup: CDR1 DFQATT, CDR2 SNEGSKA (reference sequence). The CDR3 here is CSASHTSGGAVWGEQFF. The DNA for the CDR3 is TGCAGTGCTAGCCATACTAGCGGGGGGGCCGTCTGGGGTGAGCAGTTCTTC.

Ten or more counts support this clonotype. This chain uses TRBV19 with TRBJ2-3; D is undetermined. The CDR3 runs 12 residues. Trimming removed 3 bases from V and 1 base from J, with 2 bases in between. Germline values: CDR1 LNHDA, CDR2 SQIVND (reference sequence). CDR3 amino acids: CASSMRTDTQYF. The DNA of the CDR3 is TGTGCCAGTAGTATGCGCACAGATACGCAGTATTTT. Using reference TRBV19 and TRBJ2-3 for the parts outside the CDR3, the full variable domain is DGGITQSPKYLFRKEGQNVTLSCEQNLNHDAMYWYRQDPGQGLRLIYYSQIVNDFQKGDIAEGYSVSREKKESFPLTVTSAQKNPTAFYLCASSMRTDTQYFGPGTRLTVL.

This clonotype was picked up many times. The V and J genes are TRBV3-1 and TRBJ2-1; 10 bases match TRBD2. V lost 0 bases to trimming and J lost 4 bases; unmatched junction nucleotides: 15. The germline V gene has CDR1 LGHDT and CDR2 YNNKEL (reference sequence). The CDR3 has 20 residues. The CDR3 is CASSQDFYSGRAALYNEQFF. CDR3 in DNA: TGTGCCAGCAGCCAAGATTTCTACAGCGGGAGGGCCGCACTGTACAATGAGCAGTTCTTC.

This clonotype has only a few counts. The chain combines TRBV5-1 with TRBJ1-6; D unresolved. Germline CDR1 and CDR2: SGHRS and YFSETQ. V lost 7 bases and J 10 bases, leaving 24 bases between the germline ends. The CDR3 extends over 16 amino acids. CDR3 loop: CASALSRPNSGSPLHF. For the CDR3, the DNA is TGCGCCAGCGCCCTAAGCAGGCCGAACTCTGGGTCACCCCTCCACTTT.

CDR3 sequence (DNA): TGTGCCAGCAAGCAGGAAAACTCCTACGAGCAGTACTTC. Translation: CASKQENSYEQYF. The chain carries TRBV27 and TRBJ2-7; D ambiguous. Germline CDR1 reads MNHEY; CDR2 reads SMNVEV (reference sequence). V was clipped by 7 bases and J by 0 bases, with 10 bases between them. CDR3 size: 13 residues.

This clonotype was detected only a few times. J is TRBJ2-7 and V is TRBV5-6; D not certain. Trimming shortened V by 1 base and J by 2 bases, and 13 bases separated the two germline ends. The CDR3 totals 15 residues. Germline assignment: CDR1 SGHDT and CDR2 YYEEEE. The CDR3 loop is CASSLISQSAYEQYF. DNA of the CDR3: TGTGCCAGCAGCTTGATCTCACAGAGTGCCTACGAGCAGTACTTC. The full variable domain, its missing parts supplied by reference TRBV5-6 and TRBJ2-7, is DAGVTQSPTHLIKTRGQQVTLRCSPKSGHDTVSWYQQALGQGPQFIFQYYEEEERQRGNFPDRFSGHQFPNYSSELNVNALLLGDSALYLCASSLISQSAYEQYFGPGTRLTVT.

This clonotype was observed many times. The rearrangement links TRBV20-1 to TRBJ2-1; maybe TRBD2 (7 bases). Germline V gene data show CDR1 as DFQATT and CDR2 as SNEGSKA (reference sequence). V shed 6 bases and J shed 8 bases, with 17 bases lying between them. The CDR3 spans 13 residues. The CDR3 region is CSAGGGTYDEQFF. The CDR3 DNA follows: TGCAGTGCAGGGGGAGGGACATACGATGAGCAGTTCTTC.

This clonotype was seen many times. This chain links TRBV20-1 with TRBJ2-3, with 9 bases matching TRBD2. Germline CDR1 and CDR2: DFQATT and SNEGSKA (reference sequence). V gave up 6 bases and J gave up 1 base; unmatched junction bases: 2. The CDR3 has 13 amino acids. The CDR3 loop is CSAASGGTDTQYF. The DNA of the CDR3 is TGCAGTGCAGCTAGCGGGGGCACAGATACGCAGTATTTT.

As for this clonotype: One end of the junction does not line up with germline, which may come from a read error. J is TRBJ2-7 and V is TRBV20-1; TRBD2 matches 11 bases. Germline-derived CDR1 and CDR2 are DFQATT and SNEGSKA (reference sequence). This CDR3 has 17 amino acids. CDR3 in DNA: TGCAATGCTAGAGATCGGCGACTAGCGGGGAAACACTACGAGCAGTACTTC. It translates to CNARDRRLAGKHYEQYF.

The rearrangement joins TRBV20-1 to TRBJ1-1, with 7 bases identical to TRBD1. This CDR3 spans 13 amino acids. Trimming at V came to 6 bases and at J to 3 bases, leaving 7 bases not matched to a gene. Looked up from germline, CDR1 is DFQATT and CDR2 is SNEGSKA (reference sequence). The CDR3 nucleotides are TGCAGTGCCACTACAGGGGAGGACACTGAAGCTTTCTTT. Translating it yields CSATTGEDTEAFF.